Listed below are T cell receptor beta chains from one sample, sequenced in a study of blood T cell repertoires in COVID-19. The repertoire was sequenced with immunoSEQ multiplex PCR; TCRdb's copy has only in-frame clones and lacks some. The table records under 300,000 clones, approximately 89% of them present only once. Input material: peripheral blood. These receptors all come from a woman aged 40 to 50 who had recovered from COVID-19. CDR3s include the opening cysteine and the closing phenylalanine or tryptophan. The order of the fields is D gene, V gene, J gene, clone size, CDR3 protein, CDR3 DNA. The D gene is left open where the match is weak. Only part of the rows carry a size: once, few, many, or a class if the clone is expanded.

>TRBD2|TRBV24-1|TRBJ2-1|.
CATSDPGRGGEQFF
TGTGCCACCAGTGACCCGGGGAGGGGCGGTGAGCAGTTCTTC
>TRBD1|TRBV11-3|TRBJ2-1|.
CASSLGTGNDEQFF
TGTGCCAGCAGCTTAGGGACAGGGAACGATGAGCAGTTCTTC
>.|TRBV6-5|TRBJ1-5|.
CASSYAEGNQPQHF
TGTGCCAGCAGTTACGCGGAAGGAAATCAGCCCCAGCATTTT
>.|TRBV19|TRBJ2-2|.
CASSIFDYGTGELFF
TGTGCCAGTAGTATATTTGACTACGGTACCGGGGAGCTGTTTTTT
>TRBD1|TRBV2|TRBJ2-5|.
CASKSQGASGTQYF
TGTGCCAGCAAGTCCCAGGGGGCAAGTGGGACCCAGTACTTC
>TRBD1|TRBV5-1|TRBJ2-3|.
CASSLGRQGAIDTQYF
TGCGCCAGCAGCTTGGGTCGACAGGGGGCAATAGATACGCAGTATTTT
>.|TRBV7-9|TRBJ1-3|.
CASSPQFNTIYF
TGTGCCAGCAGCCCGCAGTTTAACACCATATATTTT
>.|TRBV28|TRBJ2-5|.
CASSPQGRGETQYF
TGTGCCAGCAGTCCCCAGGGGCGAGGAGAGACCCAGTACTTC
>.|TRBV7-2|TRBJ1-5|.
CASSLSTNQPQHF
TGTGCCAGCAGCTTGTCAACTAATCAGCCCCAGCATTTT
>TRBD1|TRBV10-3|TRBJ1-2|.
CAIMGDRDLYTF
TGTGCCATCATGGGGGACAGGGATCTCTACACCTTC
>.|TRBV10-3|TRBJ1-2|.
CAIPISNEGFYGYTF
TGTGCCATCCCGATTTCTAACGAGGGTTTTTATGGCTACACCTTC
>.|TRBV4-2|TRBJ2-3|.
CASSPLSERSTDTQYF
TGTGCCAGCAGCCCCCTATCAGAGCGATCCACAGATACGCAGTATTTT
>.|TRBV7-2|TRBJ2-2|.
CASSLTSAGTGELFF
TGTGCCAGCAGCTTGACTAGTGCCGGCACCGGGGAGCTGTTTTTT
>.|TRBV19|TRBJ1-1|.
CASNFQGLLSEAFF
TGTGCCAGTAATTTTCAGGGTTTACTTTCTGAAGCTTTCTTT
>.|TRBV6-1|TRBJ2-7|.
CASSEAFRYEQYF
TGTGCCAGCAGTGAAGCTTTCCGCTACGAGCAGTACTTC
>.|TRBV6-5|TRBJ2-5|.
CASSYDSQETQYF
TGTGCCAGCAGTTACGACAGTCAAGAGACCCAGTACTTC
>.|TRBV6-6|TRBJ2-3|.
CASSYYPNTDTQYF
TGTGCCAGCAGTTACTATCCTAACACAGATACGCAGTATTTT
>TRBD1|TRBV27|TRBJ1-5|few
CATRSGGQPQHF
TGTGCCACCCGATCAGGGGGCCAGCCCCAGCATTTT
>.|TRBV19|TRBJ1-4|.
CASSFDRWHEKLFF
TGTGCCAGTAGTTTCGACAGGTGGCATGAAAAACTGTTTTTT
>TRBD2|TRBV27|TRBJ2-1|.
CASSLFGTSGRAQQFF
TGTGCCAGCAGTTTATTCGGGACTAGCGGGAGGGCGCAGCAGTTCTTC
>.|TRBV5-6|TRBJ2-2|once
CASSDWSTGELFF
TGTGCCAGCAGCGACTGGAGCACCGGGGAGCTGTTTTTT
>TRBD2|TRBV2|TRBJ2-1|.
CASSEAGMAGVAYNEQFF
TGTGCCAGCAGTGAAGCGGGTATGGCGGGAGTGGCCTACAATGAGCAGTTCTTC
>TRBD1|TRBV3-1/TRBV3-2|TRBJ2-5|.
CASSPRTGGKTQYF
TGTGCCAGCAGCCCTAGGACAGGGGGAAAGACCCAGTACTTC
>.|TRBV27|TRBJ1-2|.
CASSFALGGNHYGYTF
TGTGCCAGCAGTTTTGCCTTAGGGGGTAATCACTATGGCTACACCTTC
>.|TRBV28|TRBJ1-2|once
CASRTGSSANYGYTF
TGTGCCAGCAGAACCGGGTCTTCAGCTAACTATGGCTACACCTTC
>.|TRBV3-1/TRBV3-2|TRBJ2-4|.
CASTQRRGAIQYF
TGTGCCAGCACCCAGCGGCGTGGGGCCATTCAGTACTTC
>TRBD2|TRBV7-9|TRBJ2-3|.
CASSSPLGLAGGPDTQYF
TGTGCCAGCAGCTCCCCTTTGGGACTAGCGGGGGGGCCAGATACGCAGTATTTT
>.|TRBV5-1|TRBJ2-1|.
CASSLVVGTSNEQFF
TGCGCCAGCAGCTTGGTTGTCGGGACTTCCAATGAGCAGTTCTTC
>TRBD1|TRBV14|TRBJ1-1|once
CASSRGTANTEAFF
TGTGCCAGCAGCAGGGGGACAGCGAACACTGAAGCTTTCTTT
>TRBD2|TRBV7-6|TRBJ2-2|.
CASRASGSSTGELFF
TGTGCCAGCAGGGCTAGCGGGAGCTCGACCGGGGAGCTGTTTTTT
>.|TRBV3-1/TRBV3-2|TRBJ2-2|.
CASSQDFEDSLITGELFF
TGTGCCAGCAGCCAAGATTTCGAGGACAGCCTCATCACCGGGGAGCTGTTTTTT
>.|TRBV11-2|TRBJ2-2|few
CASSPVRGRNAGELFF
TGTGCCAGCAGCCCAGTCCGGGGGAGGAACGCCGGGGAGCTGTTTTTT
>TRBD1|TRBV19|TRBJ2-5|once
CASHAGTGEETQYF
TGTGCCAGTCATGCCGGGACAGGGGAAGAGACCCAGTACTTC
>TRBD1|TRBV6-6|TRBJ1-2|.
CASNPGQGNYGYTF
TGTGCCAGCAATCCGGGACAGGGGAACTATGGCTACACCTTC
>.|TRBV11-2|TRBJ1-1|.
CASSFSQGYEAFF
TGTGCCAGCAGCTTTTCACAGGGATATGAAGCTTTCTTT
>.|TRBV5-4|TRBJ2-2|.
CASSSAIGVLPNTGELFF
TGTGCCAGCAGCTCAGCTATTGGAGTCCTACCGAACACCGGGGAGCTGTTTTTT
>TRBD2|TRBV18|TRBJ2-3|.
CASSGRESTDTQYF
TGTGCCAGCTCAGGGCGGGAGAGCACAGATACGCAGTATTTT
>TRBD1|TRBV3-1/TRBV3-2|TRBJ2-7|.
CASTGQGLSYEQYF
TGTGCCAGCACAGGACAGGGCCTCTCCTACGAGCAGTACTTC
>TRBD2|TRBV10-1|TRBJ2-5|.
CASSETGGPQETQYF
TGCGCCAGCAGTGAAACGGGAGGGCCTCAAGAGACCCAGTACTTC
>.|TRBV6-5|TRBJ1-3|.
CATRMSAGNTIYF
TGTGCCACCCGAATGTCGGCTGGAAACACCATATATTTT
>.|TRBV9|TRBJ2-5|.
CASSVGGTVETQYF
TGTGCCAGCAGCGTAGGAGGGACTGTGGAGACCCAGTACTTC
>TRBD2|TRBV4-1|TRBJ2-2|few
CASSLRLAGGPNTGELFF
TGCGCCAGCAGCCTGAGACTAGCGGGAGGTCCGAACACCGGGGAGCTGTTTTTT
>.|TRBV5-4|TRBJ1-3|.
CASSRPGGQGGNTIYF
TGTGCCAGCAGCCGCCCGGGGGGCCAGGGTGGAAACACCATATATTTT
>.|TRBV24-1|TRBJ2-2|.
CATRASAGELFF
TGTGCCACCCGCGCTAGTGCTGGGGAGCTGTTTTTT
>TRBD2|TRBV5-4|TRBJ2-3|.
CASSLATSGVYTDTQYF
TGTGCCAGCAGCTTGGCTACTAGCGGAGTTTACACAGATACGCAGTATTTT
>TRBD1|TRBV4-1|TRBJ2-7|.
CASSQEGTGKRVQYF
TGCGCCAGCAGCCAAGAGGGGACAGGGAAGAGAGTGCAGTACTTC
>.|TRBV25-1|TRBJ2-5|.
CASSSAGDETQYF
TGTGCCAGCAGTTCGGCAGGGGACGAGACCCAGTACTTC
>TRBD1|TRBV4-1|TRBJ1-1|few
CASRPGQGVRTEAFF
TGCGCCAGCCGACCGGGACAGGGGGTAAGGACTGAAGCTTTCTTT
>.|TRBV13|TRBJ2-2|.
CASRPRASLGAGELFF
TGTGCCAGTCGACCCAGGGCGAGCCTTGGGGCCGGGGAGCTGTTTTTT
>TRBD1|TRBV4-1|TRBJ2-4|once
CASSQPGQGAPLAKNIQYF
TGCGCCAGCAGCCAACCGGGACAGGGGGCTCCCCTCGCCAAAAACATTCAGTACTTC
>.|TRBV27|TRBJ1-4|.
CASSLAGNNEKLFF
TGTGCCAGCAGTTTAGCGGGGAATAATGAAAAACTGTTTTTT
>.|TRBV10-3|TRBJ2-5|.
CAISDSQGTGETQYF
TGTGCCATCAGTGATAGTCAGGGAACGGGAGAGACCCAGTACTTC